The clone carrying this T cell receptor (beta chain) occurred a few times. Its matching antigen is unknown. The data belong to a study of response to subunit inactivated influenza vaccine. Whole-study results and caveats: It was the authors' suggestion that each seasonal influenza vaccination recruits few new T cells.

The CDR3 contains 12 residues. Germline CDR1 MNHEY, CDR2 SVGEGT. V lost 7 bases to trimming and J lost 11 bases, with 15 bases between them. From the RT-PCR reads, TCRdb called clonotypes with MiXCR, one entry per CDR3 protein. The sample holds 500,000 to 550,000 distinct CDR3 sequences, 7.6% seen once. This rearrangement joins TRBV6-2 or TRBV6-3 to TRBJ1-5; no reliable D call. This TCR derives from a man aged 50 to 69 who received an inactivated influenza vaccine. This specimen consisted of PBMCs from blood, obtained approximately 25 months after vaccination. CDR3 protein: CASNPDGAAQHF. CDR3 bases: TGTGCCAGCAATCCGGACGGTGCGGCCCAGCATTTT.